This T cell receptor beta chain originates from a study of T cell responses to AZD1222 COVID-19 vaccine (dated by TCRdb to about 2021). With respect to the entire study: A total of 233 trial participants underwent TCR sequencing, of whom approximately 200 had received two doses of AZD1222 and roughly 26 had received two doses of the MenACWY control vaccine. Trial participants were enrolled by age into 18-55, 56-69 and 70-plus year subgroups, with 148, 28 and 57 TCR-sequenced participants respectively.

What the time point label conveys for this sample: baseline before first vaccination. In the paper's terms, the treatment or condition label means: meningococcal conjugate vaccine given as trial control. Samples from vaccinated people were obtained from the UK trials COV001 and COV002, which included a single-blind randomized controlled phase 2/3 trial of AZD1222 (ChAdOx1 nCoV-19) in healthy adults. For TCRbeta chain sequencing, PBMC samples were collected from trial participants at day 0 and at day 28 after the second dose. A remark on this clone: Its antigen specificity is not known. No much larger clonotype is one base removed from it; base qualities were not supplied.

The CDR3 regions of human TCRbeta chains were subjected to immunosequencing. As for the authors' bioinformatics: TCRs in the repertoires were matched against a reference library of SARS-CoV-2-specific TCRs that had been generated with the MIRA antigen-specificity platform. Breadth meant the fraction of unique TCRs that were SARS-CoV-2-associated, whereas depth meant the fraction of total T cells that were SARS-CoV-2-associated. Using the MIRA data, every spike-specific TCR was mapped to the spike region that the TCR reacted to and assigned to either a CD4 or a CD8 class. Log10-transformed breadth and depth values were compared by one-way ANOVA with Sidak's multiple comparisons tests. Here the immuneACCESS table is served through TCRdb, limited to in-frame sequences with V and J called. Missing clones are a known gap in these copies; in checked studies unresolved V genes cover under half, and the rest lacks a known reason. The V and J calls and clone size come from that table; D and trimming were worked out from the DNA. The sample table shows 100,000 to 150,000 clones, and 88% are seen once. Clones ranked in the top ten supply roughly 20% of the sample.

Broad study findings and their caveats: In the small 56-69-year group, the increase in depth fell short of significance, most likely because of low power. Because no samples from the day 14 peak response were available, repertoires could be characterized only after the peak T cell response. CD4 TCRs associated with the vaccine covered the entire spike protein, and the dominant responses were in regions 160-218 and 743-854. Reportedly, almost half of the unique spike-specific TCRs recognized epitopes lying outside the regions that are mutated in the B.1.351 and B.1.1.7 variants. Participants were mostly white British, with more females than males. The authors suggested clonal diversity may have been underestimated. Conclusions about previously exposed vaccinees were limited because only five to seven AZD1222 recipients were SARS-CoV-2 seropositive at baseline. Spike-specific TCR breadth and depth rose significantly after two AZD1222 doses compared with day 0 and with MenACWY recipients.

V has 7 bases trimmed and J has 5 bases trimmed; junction bases matching no gene number 8. The cysteine opens and the phenylalanine closes a CDR3 of 15 amino acids. Only the CDR3 DNA is retained, 45 bases long and in frame from the first base. In the germline V gene, CDR1 corresponds to MDHEN and CDR2 to SYDVKM. This receptor was taken from an adult in good health. The sequences come from peripheral blood, collected on day 0 of MenACWY control vaccination. The chain was built from TRBV28 and TRBJ2-1, with 10 junctional bases fitting TRBD2. In nucleotide form, the sequence is TGTGCCAGCACCTTTAGCGGGAGGACTAACAATGAGCAGTTCTTC. It specifies CASTFSGRTNNEQFF.